This is a list of T cell receptor beta chains from one sample in a study of response to subunit inactivated influenza vaccine. TCRdb ran MiXCR on the RT-PCR reads and lists one entry per CDR3 protein. The sample holds more than 550,000 distinct CDR3 sequences; 11% are singletons and the top ten take more than 9.5%. A further study also used this sample, focusing on T cells expressing NK-cell markers.

Sequencing was performed on PBMCs from blood, taken on the day of vaccination. These receptor sequences come from a man aged 50-59 years who received an inactivated influenza vaccine. Both conserved end residues are part of each CDR3. D genes are given only for firm matches. Clone size appears in some rows only: once, few, many, or a class for an expanded clone.

>few|TRBJ1-1|TRBV12-3/TRBV12-4|NA
TGTGCCAGCAGCTACGGACAGTTAACGGTCTTT
CASSYGQLTVF
>NA|TRBJ2-1|TRBV5-6|NA
TGTGCCAGCAGTTACGGGAACGGCAATGAGCAGTTCTTC
CASSYGNGNEQFF
>few|TRBJ2-1|TRBV20-1|TRBD1
TGCAGTGCAACCTCCACAGGGGGCTCCTACAATGAGCAGTTCTTC
CSATSTGGSYNEQFF
>NA|TRBJ1-1|TRBV6-2/TRBV6-3|NA
TGTGCCAGCAGTTATTTGTGGGCTACTGAAGCTTTCTTT
CASSYLWATEAFF
>NA|TRBJ2-5|TRBV7-2|NA
TGTGCCAGTAGACCGGGGATGGGGGAGACCCAGTACTTC
CASRPGMGETQYF
>NA|TRBJ2-1|TRBV9|NA
TGTGCCAGCAGCACCCGGGACCTCTATGAGCAGTTCTTC
CASSTRDLYEQFF
>few|TRBJ2-1|TRBV12-3/TRBV12-4|TRBD1
TGTGCCAGCAGTCCGGGACAGGGGGCCGATGAGCAGTTCTTC
CASSPGQGADEQFF
>NA|TRBJ1-6|TRBV27|NA
TGTGCCAGCAGTCTGGGGACAAAGAGGGTCTCACCCCTCCACTTT
CASSLGTKRVSPLHF
>few|TRBJ2-1|TRBV11-2|TRBD1
TGTGCCAGCAGCCCACAAAGGGGACAGCTTTTCTACAATGAGCAGTTCTTC
CASSPQRGQLFYNEQFF
>NA|TRBJ2-3|TRBV7-2|TRBD2
TGTGCCAGCAGCTCCCCCGGGACTAGCCCAGATACGCAGTATTTT
CASSSPGTSPDTQYF
>few|TRBJ2-3|TRBV14|NA
TGTGCCAGCAGCCAAGATTTTGTCTATTCCACAGATACGCAGTATTTT
CASSQDFVYSTDTQYF
>NA|TRBJ2-5|TRBV15|TRBD1
TGTGCCACCAGCAGAGAGACAGGGGGCATGGAGACCCAGTACTTC
CATSRETGGMETQYF
>many|TRBJ2-3|TRBV9|NA
TGTGCCAGCAGCGTAGCTGAAGACAGAGATACGCAGTATTTT
CASSVAEDRDTQYF
>NA|TRBJ2-2|TRBV3-1|TRBD1
TGTGCCAGCAGCCAGTCCCCCGGACAGGGGGCGGCCGGGGAGCTGTTTTTT
CASSQSPGQGAAGELFF